In its sample, the clone carrying this T cell receptor (beta chain) was seen once. The antigen is not known. This CDR3 region has 15 residues. CDR1 SGDLS and CDR2 YYNGEE come from the germline V gene. Trimming removed 2 bases from V and 7 bases from J, with 18 bases in between. Data came from immunoSEQ multiplex PCR; TCRdb stores just in-frame clones and leaves some out. The repertoire includes 85,000 to 130,000 clones, roughly 91% of them detected once, and less than 9.5% sits in the top ten. This record comes from a study of T cell responses to AZD1222 COVID-19 vaccine. Study results and caveats: Females made up more of the donors, who were largely white British, and clonal diversity may have come out too low. Increases in Spike-specific TCR breadth and depth were seen after two AZD1222 doses.

Pooling covered second doses at about 4 or about 12 weeks. The sequence came from an adult who received the AZD1222 COVID-19 vaccine. The material sequenced was peripheral blood, taken 28 days after the second AZD1222 dose. The J gene is TRBJ1-2, the V gene TRBV9, with D perhaps matching TRBD1 (5 bases). DNA of the CDR3: TGTGCCAGCAGCGTGTACCGGGGGTCCGGGGTTGGCTACACCTTC. It codes for CASSVYRGSGVGYTF.